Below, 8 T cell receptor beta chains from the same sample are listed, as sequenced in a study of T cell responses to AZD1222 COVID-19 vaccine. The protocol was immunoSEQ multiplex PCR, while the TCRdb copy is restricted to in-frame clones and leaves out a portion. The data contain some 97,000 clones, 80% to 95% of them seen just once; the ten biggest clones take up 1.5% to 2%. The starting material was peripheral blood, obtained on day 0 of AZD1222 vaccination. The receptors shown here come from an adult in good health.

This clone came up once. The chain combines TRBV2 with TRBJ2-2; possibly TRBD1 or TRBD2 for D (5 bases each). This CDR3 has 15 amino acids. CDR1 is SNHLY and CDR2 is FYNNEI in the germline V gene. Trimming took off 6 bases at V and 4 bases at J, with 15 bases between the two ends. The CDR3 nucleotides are TGTGCCAGCAGCCCGGCTAGCCAGGGCACCGGGGAGCTGTTTTTT. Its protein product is CASSPASQGTGELFF.

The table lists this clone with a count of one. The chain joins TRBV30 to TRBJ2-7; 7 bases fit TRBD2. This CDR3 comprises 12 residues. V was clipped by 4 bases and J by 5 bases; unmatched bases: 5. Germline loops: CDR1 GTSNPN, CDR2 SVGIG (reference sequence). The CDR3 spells CAWNPGGHEQYF. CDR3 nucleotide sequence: TGTGCCTGGAATCCGGGGGGACACGAGCAGTACTTC. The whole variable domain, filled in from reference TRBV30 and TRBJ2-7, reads SQTIHQWPATLVQPVGSPLSLECTVEGTSNPNLYWYRQAAGRGLQLLFYSVGIGQISSEVPQNLSASRPQDRQFILSSKKLLLSDSGFYLCAWNPGGHEQYFGPGTRLTVT.

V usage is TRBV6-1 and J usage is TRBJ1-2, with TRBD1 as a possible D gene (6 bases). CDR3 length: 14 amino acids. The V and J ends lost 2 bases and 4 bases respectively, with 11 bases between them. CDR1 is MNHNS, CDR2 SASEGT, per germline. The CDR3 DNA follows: TGTGCCAGCAGTGAACAGGGGTTGGGCTATGGCTACACCTTC. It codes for CASSEQGLGYGYTF.

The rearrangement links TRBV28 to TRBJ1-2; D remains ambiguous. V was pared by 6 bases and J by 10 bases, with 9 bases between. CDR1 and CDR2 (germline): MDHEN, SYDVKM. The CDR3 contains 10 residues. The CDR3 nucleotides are TGTGCCAGCAGGTCGGGCATCTACACCTTC. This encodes CASRSGIYTF.

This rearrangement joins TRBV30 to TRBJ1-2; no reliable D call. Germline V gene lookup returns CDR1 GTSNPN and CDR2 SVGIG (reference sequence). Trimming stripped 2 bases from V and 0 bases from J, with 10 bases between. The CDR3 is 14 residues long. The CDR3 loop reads CAWSKSPPNYGYTF. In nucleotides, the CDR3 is TGTGCCTGGAGTAAGTCCCCACCTAACTATGGCTACACCTTC.

In nucleotides, the CDR3 is TGTGCCAGCAGCTTAGTGGCAGGGGCTCAGCCCCAGCATTTT. The encoded protein is CASSLVAGAQPQHF. The genes are TRBV7-8 and TRBJ1-5, with D tentatively TRBD1 (6 bases). The ends were cut back, 1 base at V and 6 bases at J, with 10 bases in the middle. This CDR3 contains 14 residues. From germline, CDR1 is SGHVS and CDR2 FQNEAQ.

CDR3 coding DNA: TGTGCCAGCAGCTTAAATCAGGGTGGCACAGATACGCAGTATTTT. Encoded protein: CASSLNQGGTDTQYF. The chain couples TRBV7-3 to TRBJ2-3; TRBD1 might be the D (5 bases). The CDR3 contains 15 residues. From germline, CDR1 is SGHTA and CDR2 FQGTGA. Between the trimmed V and J ends, which lost 1 base and 1 base, there was a span of 9 bases.

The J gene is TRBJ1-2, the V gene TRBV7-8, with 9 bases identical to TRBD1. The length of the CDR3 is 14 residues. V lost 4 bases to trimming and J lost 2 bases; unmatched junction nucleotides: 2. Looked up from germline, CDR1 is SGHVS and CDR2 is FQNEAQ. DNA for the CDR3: TGTGCCAGCAGCTCCGGGACAGGGAACTATGGCTACACCTTC. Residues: CASSSGTGNYGYTF.